This TCR beta chain was identified during a study of T-cell reconstitution after alpha-beta-depleted transplantation in children. The study, taken as a whole, reports: Newly generated T cells supplied most T-cell counts and diversity one year post-transplant. TCRbeta diversity was high at day 60 in some patients (a result of surviving recipient T cells and thymic progenitors). It was reported that alpha-beta T cells came from several hundred expanded graft clones (about two months after transplant).

A TCRbeta library incorporating unique molecular identifiers was prepared. TCRdb re-derived calls from the PCR reads in MiXCR, one entry per CDR3 protein. The data show approximately 500,000 distinct CDR3 sequences, 10% seen once. This clonotype was seen a few times. What it binds is unknown. This TCR came from a child aged 2 to 10 with inherited bone marrow failure, due to receive a stem cell transplant. Material: PBMCs, obtained before TCRalphabeta/CD19-depleted stem cell transplant.

CDR3 in DNA: TGTGCCAGCAGCTTGTTTTATCTTTGGGGGAGGAGGCCCAGCACAGATACGCAGTATTTT. Translation gives CASSLFYLWGRRPSTDTQYF. This sequence joins TRBV5-6 and TRBJ2-3, with a tentative D call TRBD2 (6 bases). This CDR3 has 20 residues. Deletions cut 1 base from V and 0 bases from J, with 24 bases between. Germline V lookup: CDR1 SGHDT, CDR2 YYEEEE.